A single sample gave rise to the 2 T cell receptor beta chains below, sequenced in a study of graft-versus-host responses after intestinal transplantation. Graft samples were processed, releasing intraepithelial and lamina propria lymphocytes. Generated by immunoSEQ multiplex PCR, the TCRdb table keeps only in-frame clones and is missing some. The sample includes about 20,000 clones, just over 75% of them seen just once. The sample consisted of ileum tissue, taken 12 days after intestinal transplant. The source of these receptors is a human patient who received an intestinal transplant, so some T cells may come from the graft donor.

The rearrangement uses TRBV11-2 and TRBJ2-7, with a tentative D call TRBD1 (5 bases). In germline, CDR1 is SGHAT, CDR2 FQNNGV. CDR3 length: 15 residues. Trimming took 5 bases from V and 6 from J, leaving 20 bases between them. The CDR3 sequence is CASSAVSGFLSEQYF. In nucleotides, the CDR3 is TGTGCCAGCAGCGCAGTCTCAGGGTTCCTAAGCGAGCAGTACTTC.

The chain links TRBV6-6 to TRBJ2-3; TRBD2 matches at 9 bases. Germline CDR1 reads MNHNY; CDR2 reads SVGAGI (reference sequence). Trimming cost V 2 bases and J 11 bases; bases outside gene matches: 5. The CDR3 is made up of 13 amino acids. CDR3 amino acids: CASSYIGLARQYF. The CDR3 region has the DNA TGTGCCAGCAGTTACATCGGACTAGCGCGGCAGTATTTT.